A selection of T cell receptor beta chains follows, all from one sample in a study of T cell changes during pregnancy in multiple sclerosis. The data were produced by immunoSEQ multiplex PCR, yet TCRdb's version contains in-frame clones alone and is incomplete. The sample records about 70,000 clones, around 94% being singletons. Sequencing used peripheral blood, obtained in the second trimester of pregnancy. The receptors were sampled from a female donor in good health, enrolled as a control in a pregnancy study. Each CDR3 is given with its conserved first and last residue. The D gene is left open where the match is weak. Not all rows give a size; the values are once, few, many and, for expanded clones, a class.

j_gene | v_gene | d_gene | abundance | CDR3aa | CDR3nt
TRBJ1-2 | TRBV4-1 | NA | NA | CASSQGSGTPDGYTF | TGCGCCAGCAGCCAAGGTTCAGGGACTCCGGATGGCTACACCTTC
TRBJ2-7 | TRBV7-8 | TRBD1 | NA | CASSPWTGRDEQYF | TGTGCCAGCAGCCCTTGGACAGGAAGGGACGAGCAGTACTTC
TRBJ1-1 | TRBV14 | TRBD1 | NA | CASSPRQGLNTEAFF | TGTGCCAGCAGCCCCCGACAGGGATTGAACACTGAAGCTTTCTTT
TRBJ1-6 | TRBV5-8 | NA | NA | CASSLNTGYNSPLHF | TGTGCCAGCAGTCTGAACACAGGGTACAATTCACCCCTCCACTTT
TRBJ2-3 | TRBV7-9 | TRBD1 | NA | CASSLRSGGIDTQYF | TGTGCCAGCAGCTTAAGGTCAGGGGGCATAGATACGCAGTATTTT
TRBJ1-2 | TRBV9 | TRBD1 | NA | CASSVAQSGQGNYGYTF | TGTGCCAGCAGCGTAGCGCAGTCGGGACAGGGTAACTATGGCTACACCTTC
TRBJ2-3 | TRBV7-9 | NA | NA | CASSLGDSGRGTQYF | TGTGCCAGCAGCTTAGGGGATAGCGGCCGCGGGACGCAGTATTTT
TRBJ2-3 | TRBV13 | TRBD2 | NA | CASRLAGDRADTQYF | TGTGCCAGCAGACTAGCGGGGGACAGGGCAGATACGCAGTATTTT
TRBJ1-3 | TRBV7-9 | NA | NA | CASSSDRSLNTIYF | TGTGCCAGCAGCTCCGACAGGTCTTTAAACACCATATATTTT
TRBJ2-2 | TRBV9 | TRBD2 | NA | CASSVDLGGTGELFF | TGTGCCAGCAGCGTAGATTTGGGGGGGACCGGGGAGCTGTTTTTT
TRBJ2-1 | TRBV27 | TRBD1 | once | CASSRTTGVSVYNEQFF | TGTGCCAGCAGTCGAACGACAGGGGTTTCGGTGTACAATGAGCAGTTCTTC
TRBJ2-7 | TRBV18 | NA | NA | CASSPLSGDSGYEQYF | TGTGCCAGCTCACCACTCTCAGGGGATTCCGGCTACGAGCAGTACTTC
TRBJ1-6 | TRBV11-3 | TRBD1 | NA | CASSAGTGNSPLHF | TGTGCCAGCAGCGCCGGGACAGGGAATTCACCCCTCCACTTT
TRBJ1-1 | TRBV6-5 | NA | NA | CASSYSTRERGAEAFF | TGTGCCAGCAGTTACTCGACGAGGGAGCGGGGTGCAGAAGCTTTCTTT
TRBJ1-6 | TRBV28 | NA | NA | CASSPGSSYNSPLHF | TGTGCCAGCAGTCCAGGCAGCTCCTATAATTCACCCCTCCACTTT
TRBJ1-1 | TRBV18 | NA | NA | CASSQQGSDTEAFF | TGTGCCAGCTCACAACAGGGAAGCGACACTGAAGCTTTCTTT
TRBJ2-3 | TRBV4-3 | NA | NA | CASSQDRLGGAKDTQYF | TGCGCCAGCAGCCAAGATAGACTGGGCGGGGCTAAAGATACGCAGTATTTT
TRBJ2-6 | TRBV28 | TRBD1 | NA | CASTKDRGLSGANVLTF | TGTGCCAGCACTAAGGACAGGGGACTCTCTGGGGCCAACGTCCTGACTTTC
TRBJ2-5 | TRBV7-3 | TRBD2 | NA | CASSSSGGGETQYF | TGTGCCAGCAGCTCGTCTGGCGGGGGGGAGACCCAGTACTTC
TRBJ1-1 | TRBV6-1 | NA | NA | CASSESGAFF | TGTGCCAGCAGTGAATCCGGAGCTTTCTTT
TRBJ1-1 | TRBV30 | TRBD1 | NA | CAWSLTGATEAFF | TGTGCCTGGAGTTTGACAGGGGCCACTGAAGCTTTCTTT
TRBJ1-5 | TRBV18 | NA | NA | CASSPPNQPQHF | TGTGCCAGCTCACCTCCGAATCAGCCCCAGCATTTT